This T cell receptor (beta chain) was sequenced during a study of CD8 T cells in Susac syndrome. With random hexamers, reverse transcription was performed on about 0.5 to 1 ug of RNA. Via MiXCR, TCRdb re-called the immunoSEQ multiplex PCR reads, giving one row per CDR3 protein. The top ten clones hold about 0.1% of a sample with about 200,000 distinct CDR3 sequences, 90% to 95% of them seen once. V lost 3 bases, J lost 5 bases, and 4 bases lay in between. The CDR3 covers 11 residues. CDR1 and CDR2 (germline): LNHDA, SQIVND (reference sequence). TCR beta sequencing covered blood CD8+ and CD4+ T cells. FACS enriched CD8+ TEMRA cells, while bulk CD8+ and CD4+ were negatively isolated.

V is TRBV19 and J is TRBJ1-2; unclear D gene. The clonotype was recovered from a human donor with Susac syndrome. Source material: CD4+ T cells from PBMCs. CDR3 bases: TGTGCCAGTAGTATGGGGTATGGCTACACCTTC. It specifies CASSMGYGYTF.